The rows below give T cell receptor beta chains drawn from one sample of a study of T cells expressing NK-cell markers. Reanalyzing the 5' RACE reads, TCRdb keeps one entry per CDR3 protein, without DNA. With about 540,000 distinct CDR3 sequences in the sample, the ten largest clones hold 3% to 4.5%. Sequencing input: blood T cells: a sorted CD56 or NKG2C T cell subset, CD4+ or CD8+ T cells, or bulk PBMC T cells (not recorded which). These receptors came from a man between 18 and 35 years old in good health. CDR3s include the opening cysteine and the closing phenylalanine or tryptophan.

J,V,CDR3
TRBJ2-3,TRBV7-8,CASIRNPGTDTQYF
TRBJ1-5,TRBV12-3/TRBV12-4,CASSLVGPDQPQHF
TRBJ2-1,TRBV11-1,CASSLPLTSGAHYNEQFF
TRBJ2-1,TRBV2,CAGQGDRVRDEQFF
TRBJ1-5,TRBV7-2,CASSLRSARQPQHF
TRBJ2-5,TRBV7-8,CASSLNLQVEETQYF
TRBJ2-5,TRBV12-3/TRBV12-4,CASTTPAIGGETQYF
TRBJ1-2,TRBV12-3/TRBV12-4,CASSLRQGGNGYTF
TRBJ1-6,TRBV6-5,CASSYSNPNSPLHF
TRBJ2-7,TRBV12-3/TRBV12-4,CASSRRGVEQYF
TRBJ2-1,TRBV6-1,CASRGLAGQTSLFYNEQFF
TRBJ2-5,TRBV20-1,CSARDGTGAVETQYF
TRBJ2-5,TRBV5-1,CASSWSGFFQETQYF
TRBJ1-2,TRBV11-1,CASSFAETSPDRGGGYTF
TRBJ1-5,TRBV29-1,CSVGAPGPKRYLDSNQPQHF
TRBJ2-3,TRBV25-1,CASSPRVVGFTQYF